Presented here are 26 T cell receptor beta chains from one specimen sequenced in a study of identical twins (dated by TCRdb to 2016 to 2017). Library generation was performed with 5' RACE. The data were produced on an Illumina HiSeq 2000. The public reads were reprocessed in TCRdb via fastp at Q25 and MiXCR, keeping in-frame beta chains. Rows with one shared CDR3 protein collapse into an entry with the most common genes and DNA. A total of hundreds of thousands of distinct CDR3 sequences appear in this sample, approximately 22% of them only once. Approximately 4.3% of the sample belongs to the ten largest clones. The data were also submitted as part of a second study, on T cells expressing NK-cell markers.

Input material: PBMCs. These receptors were obtained from a woman between 18 and 29 years old in good health.

V and J are TRBV12-3 or TRBV12-4 and TRBJ2-7; D call uncertain. The CDR3 has 13 residues. V dropped 6 bases and J dropped 2 bases, with 11 bases sitting between them. The CDR3 here is CASRVSPTYEQYF. The CDR3 region has the DNA TGTGCCAGCAGAGTTTCACCCACCTACGAGCAGTACTTC.

The chain is built from TRBV7-3 and TRBJ1-1; 7 positions match TRBD1. Trimming took 5 bases from V and 0 from J; bases not matched to a gene: 6. CDR1 is SGHTA and CDR2 is FQGTGA in the germline V gene. The CDR3 extends over 15 amino acids. The CDR3 DNA follows: TGTGCCAGCAGCCTGACAGGGCCCTTGAACACTGAAGCTTTCTTT. Its protein is CASSLTGPLNTEAFF. Full variable domain (remainder filled in from reference TRBV7-3 and TRBJ1-1): GAGVSQTPSNKVTEKGKYVELRCDPISGHTALYWYRQSLGQGPEFLIYFQGTGAADDSGLPNDRFFAVRPEGSVSTLKIQRTERGDSAVYLCASSLTGPLNTEAFFGQGTRLTVV.

Many counts were recorded for this clonotype. This sequence joins TRBV7-2 and TRBJ2-1, with a tentative D call TRBD2 (6 bases). CDR1 and CDR2 from the germline V gene are SGHTA and FQGNSA. The V end was cut by 1 base, the J end by 9 bases, with 10 bases between. This CDR3 is 13 amino acids long. The CDR3 spells CASSLGPGGEQFF. In DNA, the CDR3 is TGTGCCAGCAGCTTAGGACCCGGGGGTGAGCAGTTCTTC.

The rearrangement links TRBV10-3 to TRBJ2-1; TRBD2 matches 11 bases. V trimming: 8 bases; J trimming: 8 bases; junction bases outside the gene matches: 14. The CDR3 is 16 amino acids. Germline values: CDR1 ENHRY, CDR2 SYGVKD. The CDR3 DNA reads as TGTGCCATCGGTGCTCCGGGACTAGCGGCCGGGGATGAGCAGTTCTTC. It encodes CAIGAPGLAAGDEQFF.

This clonotype has more than one count but fewer than ten. The CDR3 loop reads CASSLFLTRTDTQYF. The CDR3, as DNA: TGTGCCAGCAGTTTATTCTTGACTAGGACAGATACGCAGTATTTT. The chain recombines TRBV27 with TRBJ2-3; perhaps TRBD2 as D (6 bases). Trimming stripped 1 base from V and 3 bases from J, with 11 bases between. CDR3 length equals 15 residues. Germline values: CDR1 MNHEY, CDR2 SMNVEV (reference sequence).

The rearrangement joins TRBV7-2 to TRBJ2-3; maybe TRBD2 (5 bases). This CDR3 has 15 residues. Per the germline V gene, CDR1 is SGHTA and CDR2 is FQGNSA. Between the trimmed V and J ends, which lost 2 bases and 1 base, there was a span of 10 bases. The DNA of the CDR3 is TGTGCCAGCAGCTTAATTGTGGGAGGCACAGATACGCAGTATTTT. The encoded protein is CASSLIVGGTDTQYF. The whole variable domain, filled in from reference TRBV7-2 and TRBJ2-3, reads GAGVSQSPSNKVTEKGKDVELRCDPISGHTALYWYRQSLGQGLEFLIYFQGNSAPDKSGLPSDRFSAERTGGSVSTLTIQRTQQEDSAVYLCASSLIVGGTDTQYFGPGTRLTVL.

This clonotype has just a few counts. The chain employs TRBV21-1 and TRBJ2-5. TRBV21-1 is designated a pseudogene. The CDR3 loop spans 13 amino acids. The DNA for the CDR3 is TGTGCCAGAGCTCCCAGGTACCAAGAGACCCAGTACTTC. Translation gives CARAPRYQETQYF.

Many counts were recorded for this clonotype. This rearrangement joins TRBV20-1 to TRBJ1-4; D is unresolved. Per germline, CDR1 DFQATT and CDR2 SNEGSKA (reference sequence). V shed 6 bases and J shed 7 bases, with 18 bases lying between them. The CDR3 has 14 amino acids. CDR3 amino acids: CSAPDGKRGEKLFF. The DNA of the CDR3 is TGCAGTGCCCCGGATGGAAAACGGGGTGAAAAACTGTTTTTT.

This clonotype was picked up a small number of times. V is TRBV12-3 or TRBV12-4 and J is TRBJ2-7; D is uncertain. V was shortened by 3 bases and J by 5 bases, with 14 bases between the two germline ends. This CDR3 is built from 14 residues. The CDR3 nucleotides are TGTGCCAGCAGTTTTGATCTCACTCGGAACGAGCAGTACTTC. This gives the protein CASSFDLTRNEQYF.

J is TRBJ1-6 and V is TRBV5-1; D uncertain. CDR1 and CDR2 (germline): SGHRS, YFSETQ. CDR3 size: 14 residues. V lost 1 base and J 7 bases, leaving 9 bases between the germline ends. The CDR3 spells CASSLFSGNSPLHF. DNA of the CDR3: TGCGCCAGCAGCTTGTTCTCTGGGAATTCACCCCTCCACTTT.

The chain is built from TRBV2 and TRBJ2-1; unclear D gene. Germline CDR1 SNHLY, CDR2 FYNNEI. V gave up 2 bases and J gave up 5 bases, with 1 base separating them. The CDR3 runs to 11 residues. The CDR3 DNA reads TGTGCCAGCAGTGAACACAATGAGCAGTTCTTC. Translated: CASSEHNEQFF. Based on the CDR3 plus reference TRBV2 and TRBJ2-1, the full variable domain is EPEVTQTPSHQVTQMGQEVILRCVPISNHLYFYWYRQILGQKVEFLVSFYNNEISEKSEIFDDQFSVERPDGSNFTLKIRSTKLEDSAMYFCASSEHNEQFFGPGTRLTVL.

In this sample, this clonotype turned up many times. The chain employs TRBV7-2 and TRBJ1-2; a weak D match, TRBD1 (6 bases). Trimming removed 5 bases at V and 4 bases at J, with 14 bases between. The CDR3 runs to 14 residues. CDR1 is SGHTA, CDR2 FQGNSA, per germline. The CDR3 protein is CASSPGTTGYGYTF. CDR3 in DNA: TGTGCCAGCAGCCCGGGGACAACCGGCTATGGCTACACCTTC. Full variable domain (rest looked up from reference TRBV7-2 and TRBJ1-2): GAGVSQSPSNKVTEKGKDVELRCDPISGHTALYWYRQSLGQGLEFLIYFQGNSAPDKSGLPSDRFSAERTGGSVSTLTIQRTQQEDSAVYLCASSPGTTGYGYTFGSGTRLTVV.

This chain connects TRBV9 to TRBJ2-2; 7 nucleotides match TRBD1. The germline CDR1 and CDR2 sequences are SGDLS and YYNGEE. The V gene end was trimmed by 3 bases and the J gene end by 1 base; junction bases not matched to a gene: 6. The CDR3 is made up of 16 amino acids. In nucleotides, the CDR3 is TGTGCCAGCAGCGACCGAGACAGGGTGAACACCGGGGAGCTGTTTTTT. It encodes CASSDRDRVNTGELFF.

At least ten counts were recorded for this clonotype. V usage is TRBV12-3 or TRBV12-4 and J usage is TRBJ2-7; unclear D gene. V dropped 4 bases and J dropped 4 bases, with 8 bases sitting between them. The CDR3 loop spans 12 amino acids. CDR3 sequence: CASSYAGYEQYF. Written as DNA, the CDR3 is TGTGCCAGCAGTTACGCAGGTTACGAGCAGTACTTC.

This chain connects TRBV19 to TRBJ2-5; weak D call: TRBD1 (5 bases). Germline values: CDR1 LNHDA, CDR2 SQIVND (reference sequence). The length of the CDR3 is 14 residues. V lost 5 bases and J lost 5, with 15 bases in between. The CDR3 reads CASSGAGGGETQYF. CDR3 in DNA: TGTGCCAGTAGTGGGGCCGGCGGCGGTGAGACCCAGTACTTC.

The chain joins TRBV6-1 to TRBJ1-1; 11 nucleotides agree with TRBD1. In germline, CDR1 is MNHNS, CDR2 SASEGT. V shed 6 bases, J shed 7 bases, and the junction held 10 bases outside the gene matches. The CDR3 is 15 amino acids. In DNA, the CDR3 is TGTGCCAGCAGGTCAACCGGGACAGGGGGAGATGAAGCTTTCTTT. It encodes CASRSTGTGGDEAFF.

This clonotype was seen a few times. The chain has TRBV7-2 and TRBJ2-3; 7 bases match TRBD2. This CDR3 has 15 residues. V was clipped by 5 bases and J by 1 base; unmatched bases: 6. Germline loops: CDR1 SGHTA, CDR2 FQGNSA. CDR3 region: CASSQRTSGTDTQYF. As DNA, the CDR3 is TGTGCCAGCAGCCAGCGAACTAGCGGCACAGATACGCAGTATTTT.

This clonotype was found many times. The chain uses TRBV29-1 and TRBJ1-1; D unclear. V was shortened by 7 bases and J by 0 bases, with 9 bases between the two germline ends. Germline loops: CDR1 SQVTM, CDR2 ANQGSEA. The CDR3 is 12 residues long. In DNA, the CDR3 is TGCAGCGCGGGCCATCTGAACACTGAAGCTTTCTTT. Protein sequence: CSAGHLNTEAFF. The full variable domain, its missing parts supplied by reference TRBV29-1 and TRBJ1-1, is SAVISQKPSRDICQRGTSLTIQCQVDSQVTMMFWYRQQPGQSLTLIATANQGSEATYESGFVIDKFPISRPNLTFSTLTVSNMSPEDSSIYLCSAGHLNTEAFFGQGTRLTVV.

The V gene is TRBV4-1, the J gene TRBJ2-7; D unresolved. Per the germline V gene, CDR1 is MGHRA and CDR2 is YSYEKL. The CDR3 runs 12 residues. The V gene lost 0 bases and the J gene lost 5 bases, with 5 bases spanning the gap. Here the CDR3 DNA reads TGCGCCAGCAGCCAAGATACCCACGAGCAGTACTTC. This codes for CASSQDTHEQYF.

This clonotype has only a few counts. The V and J genes are TRBV20-1 and TRBJ2-5, with D perhaps matching TRBD2 (6 bases). Germline-derived CDR1 and CDR2 are DFQATT and SNEGSKA (reference sequence). The ends were cut back, 3 bases at V and 4 bases at J, with 18 bases in the middle. The CDR3 extends over 15 amino acids. The CDR3 protein is CSASRREVFGETQYF. CDR3 coding DNA: TGCAGTGCTAGCAGGAGGGAGGTGTTTGGAGAGACCCAGTACTTC.

This clonotype showed up just a few times. The V call is TRBV29-1, the J call TRBJ2-5; D is possibly TRBD2 (5 bases). The germline CDR1 and CDR2 sequences are SQVTM and ANQGSEA. Trimming removed 4 bases from V and 2 bases from J, with 11 bases in between. The CDR3 runs 13 residues. The chain's CDR3 is CSVVPGLQETQYF. The CDR3, as DNA: TGCAGCGTTGTCCCGGGGTTACAAGAGACCCAGTACTTC.

This chain links TRBV7-2 with TRBJ1-4; D not resolved. CDR3 length: 12 amino acids. Trimming left V 4 bases short and J 7 bases short, with 7 bases between. CDR1 and CDR2 (germline): SGHTA, FQGNSA. This CDR3 is CASSSSTEKLFF. The CDR3 DNA follows: TGTGCCAGCAGCTCTAGTACTGAAAAACTGTTTTTT.

This clonotype was detected only a few times. J is TRBJ2-4 and V is TRBV10-3; TRBD2 matches at 11 bases. V lost 10 bases and J lost 3; bases outside the gene matches: 17. The CDR3 loop spans 18 amino acids. Germline CDR1 ENHRY, CDR2 SYGVKD. CDR3 region: CATAAISGGAGFKNIQYF. The CDR3 DNA reads as TGTGCCACCGCGGCAATTAGCGGGGGGGCTGGGTTCAAAAACATTCAGTACTTC.

The V gene is TRBV12-3 or TRBV12-4, the J gene TRBJ2-7; 8 positions agree with TRBD2. This CDR3 spans 17 amino acids. The V and J ends lost 7 bases and 2 bases, in that order; junction bases with no gene match: 16. As DNA, the CDR3 is TGTGCCAGCACGCGATCCAGTGCGGGAGGTTACCCCTACGAGCAGTACTTC. Protein sequence: CASTRSSAGGYPYEQYF.

V is TRBV6-2 or TRBV6-3 and J is TRBJ2-7, with D hard to call. The V gene's germline CDR1 is MNHEY and CDR2 SVGEGT. V lost 6 bases to trimming and J lost 5 bases, with 11 bases between them. The CDR3 is 12 amino acids. CDR3 nucleotide sequence: TGTGCCAGCAGCACCCTCCGCAACGAGCAGTACTTC. Its protein product is CASSTLRNEQYF.

This chain uses TRBV12-3 or TRBV12-4 with TRBJ2-3, with D tentatively TRBD2 (5 bases). The V end lost 3 bases, the J end lost 4 bases, and 17 bases lay between the germline ends. The CDR3 contains 16 residues. CDR3 sequence (DNA): TGTGCCAGCAGTTTTGGTGACGGGGATCAACCAGATACGCAGTATTTT. Residues: CASSFGDGDQPDTQYF.